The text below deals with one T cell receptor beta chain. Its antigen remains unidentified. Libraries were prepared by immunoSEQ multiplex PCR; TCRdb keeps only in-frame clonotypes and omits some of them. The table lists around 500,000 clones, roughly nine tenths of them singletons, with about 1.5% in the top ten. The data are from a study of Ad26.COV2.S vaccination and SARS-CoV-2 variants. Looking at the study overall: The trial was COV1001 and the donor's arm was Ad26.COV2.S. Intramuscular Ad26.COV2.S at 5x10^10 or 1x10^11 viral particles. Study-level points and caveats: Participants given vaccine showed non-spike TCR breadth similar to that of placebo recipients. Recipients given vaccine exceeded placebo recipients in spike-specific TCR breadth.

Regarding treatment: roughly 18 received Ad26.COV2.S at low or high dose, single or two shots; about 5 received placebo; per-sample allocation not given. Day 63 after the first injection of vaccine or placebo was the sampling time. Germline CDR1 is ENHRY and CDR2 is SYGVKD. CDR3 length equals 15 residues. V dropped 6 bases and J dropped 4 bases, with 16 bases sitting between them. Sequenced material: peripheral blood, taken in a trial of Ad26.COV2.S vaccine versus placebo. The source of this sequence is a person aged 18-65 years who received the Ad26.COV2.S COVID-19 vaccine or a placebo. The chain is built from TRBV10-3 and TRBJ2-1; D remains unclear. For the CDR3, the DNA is TGTGCCATCAGGGCCGCACTGGGTGGGTACAATGAGCAGTTCTTC. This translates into CAIRAALGGYNEQFF.